The entry below describes one T cell receptor beta chain. The clone's antigen remains unknown. Qualities for individual bases were not recorded, and no much larger clone is one base off. Whole blood was collected in K2EDTA tubes by collaborating institutions according to the institutions' own protocols. For TCRbeta analysis, collaborators shipped samples as frozen whole blood, isolated PBMCs, or DNA extracted from either of those sample types. The source of the sample is a study of blood T cell repertoires in COVID-19 (dated by TCRdb to 2020 to 2022). At the level of the whole study: The collaborator samples originated in the United States, Italy and Spain and spanned the acute and convalescent phases of COVID-19. The prospective study material was composed of cDNA or gDNA derived from T cells, B-cell-depleted T cells, or PBMCs. Subjects who had been exposed to COVID-19, were actively infected with it, or had recovered from it provided the deeply sampled blood TCRbeta repertoires that made up the dataset. A freely available public database, intended as a resource for researchers studying the immune response to SARS-CoV-2, is where the repertoires were released. Samples came from the ongoing ImmuneRACE study (first 160 participants) plus 1,254 subjects from 6 global collaborators. Sample metadata almost always included a de-identified subject ID, COVID-19 status, age in years and sex. Where available, HLA class I and class II types were obtained from metadata supplied by the sample provider rather than from assay-based typing. Summary of the overall study and its limitations: How much clinical and demographic metadata was included differed by source and by participant, and the metadata was provided uncurated.

TCRbeta CDR3 regions were amplified from genomic DNA using the immunoSEQ Assay, a bias-controlled multiplex PCR. The paper's data handling went like this. Within the assay, amplification of reference gene primers was used to estimate how many nucleated cells each sample contained. To quantify the absolute abundance of each unique TCRbeta CDR3 rearrangement, sequence reads were collapsed and filtered. Productive Simpson clonality was computed per sample as the square root of Simpson's diversity index over productive rearrangements. Imported from immuneACCESS, the table was reduced by TCRdb to in-frame sequences with V and J called. These copies leave out some clones; in studies compared against another copy, an unresolved V gene accounts for under half, and the cause of the remainder is not known. From that table come the V and J calls and clone size; the DNA was used to work out D and trimming. In all, the sample holds about 75,000 clones, and more than 75% of those were seen once. Clones ranked in the top ten supply about 21% of the sample.

Reading the germline V gene (reference sequence) gives CDR1 MNHNY and CDR2 SVGAGI. V loses 3 bases at its end and J loses 7 bases; junction bases beyond the gene matches: 6. The CDR3, cysteine through phenylalanine, is 15 amino acids long. Here the CDR3 DNA is all that survives: 45 bases in frame from base 1. The sequenced sample consisted of peripheral blood. This TCR came from a human donor in a cohort sampled during active COVID-19. This receptor chain uses TRBV6-6 and TRBJ2-2; 9 central nucleotides agree with TRBD2. Read as DNA, the sequence is TGTGCCAGCAGTTATACGAGCGGGGGGTTCGGGGAGCTGTTTTTT. The translation is CASSYTSGGFGELFF.